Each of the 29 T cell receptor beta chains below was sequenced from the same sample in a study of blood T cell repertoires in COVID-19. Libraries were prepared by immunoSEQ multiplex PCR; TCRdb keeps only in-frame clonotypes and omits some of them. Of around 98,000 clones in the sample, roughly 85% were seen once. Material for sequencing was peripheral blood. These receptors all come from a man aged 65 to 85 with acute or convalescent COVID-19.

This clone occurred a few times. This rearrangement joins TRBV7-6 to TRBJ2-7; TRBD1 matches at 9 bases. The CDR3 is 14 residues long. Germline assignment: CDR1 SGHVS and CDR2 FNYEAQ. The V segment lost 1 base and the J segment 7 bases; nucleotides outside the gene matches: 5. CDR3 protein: CASSLGTGAGEQYV. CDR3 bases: TGTGCCAGCAGCTTAGGGACAGGGGCGGGGGAGCAGTACGTC.

The DNA of the CDR3 is TGTGCCAGCAGTTACAGGGTAGGAAACACCATATATTTT. Amino acids: CASSYRVGNTIYF. The chain couples TRBV12-3 or TRBV12-4 to TRBJ1-3; TRBD1 might be the D (6 bases). V lost 4 bases to trimming and J lost 4 bases, with 8 bases between them. CDR3 length: 13 amino acids.

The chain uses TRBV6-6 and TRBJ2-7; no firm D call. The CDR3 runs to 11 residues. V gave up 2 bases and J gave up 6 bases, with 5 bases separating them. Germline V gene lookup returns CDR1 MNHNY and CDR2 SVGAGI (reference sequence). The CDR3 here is CASSYPPEQYF. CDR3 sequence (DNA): TGTGCCAGCAGTTACCCTCCCGAGCAGTACTTC.

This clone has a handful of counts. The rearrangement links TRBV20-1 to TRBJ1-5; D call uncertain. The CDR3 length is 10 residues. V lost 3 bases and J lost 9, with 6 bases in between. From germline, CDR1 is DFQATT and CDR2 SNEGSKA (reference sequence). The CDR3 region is CSASQSPQHF. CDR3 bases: TGCAGTGCTAGTCAGTCGCCCCAGCATTTT.

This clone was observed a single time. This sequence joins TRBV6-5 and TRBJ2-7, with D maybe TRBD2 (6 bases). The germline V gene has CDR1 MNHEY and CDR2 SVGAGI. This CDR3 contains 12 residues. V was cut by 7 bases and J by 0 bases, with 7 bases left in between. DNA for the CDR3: TGTGCCAGCATGGGGGGCTCCTACGAGCAGTACGTC. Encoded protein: CASMGGSYEQYV.

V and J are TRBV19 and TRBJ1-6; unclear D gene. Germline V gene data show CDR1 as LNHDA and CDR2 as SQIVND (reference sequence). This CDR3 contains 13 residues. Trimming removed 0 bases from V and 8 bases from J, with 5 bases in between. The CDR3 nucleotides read TGTGCCAGTAGTATAGATCTCGATTCACCCCTCCACTTT. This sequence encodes CASSIDLDSPLHF.

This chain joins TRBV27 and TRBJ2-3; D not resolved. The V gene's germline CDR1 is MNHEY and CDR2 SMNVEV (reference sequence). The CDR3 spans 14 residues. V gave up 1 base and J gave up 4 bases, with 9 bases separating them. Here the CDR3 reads CASSLFPDSDTQYF. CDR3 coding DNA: TGTGCCAGCAGTTTATTCCCAGACTCAGATACGCAGTATTTT.

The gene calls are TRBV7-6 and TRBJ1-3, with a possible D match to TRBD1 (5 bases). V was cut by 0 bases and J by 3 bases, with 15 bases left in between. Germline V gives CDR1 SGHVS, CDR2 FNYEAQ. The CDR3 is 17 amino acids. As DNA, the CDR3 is TGTGCCAGCAGCTTAGCCTCCCAAGGGGCGTTTGGAAACACCATATATTTT. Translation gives CASSLASQGAFGNTIYF.

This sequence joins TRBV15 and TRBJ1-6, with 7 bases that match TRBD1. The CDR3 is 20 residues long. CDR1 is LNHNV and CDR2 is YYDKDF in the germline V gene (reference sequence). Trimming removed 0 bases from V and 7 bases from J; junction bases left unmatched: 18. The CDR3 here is CATSRDPGAYRQGRNSPLHF. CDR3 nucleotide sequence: TGTGCCACCAGCAGAGATCCGGGCGCCTACAGACAGGGCAGAAATTCACCCCTCCACTTT.

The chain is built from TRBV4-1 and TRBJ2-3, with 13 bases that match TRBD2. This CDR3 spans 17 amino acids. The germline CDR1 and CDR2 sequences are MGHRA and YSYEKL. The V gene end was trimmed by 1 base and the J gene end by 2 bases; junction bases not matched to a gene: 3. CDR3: CASSQAGTSGATDTQYF. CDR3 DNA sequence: TGCGCCAGCAGCCAAGCCGGGACTAGCGGGGCCACAGATACGCAGTATTTT.

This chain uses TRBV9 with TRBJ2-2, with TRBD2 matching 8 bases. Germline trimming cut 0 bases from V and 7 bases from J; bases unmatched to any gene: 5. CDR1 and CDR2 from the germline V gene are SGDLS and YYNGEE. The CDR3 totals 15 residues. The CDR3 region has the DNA TGTGCCAGCAGCGTAGCGGGGGGGCCCGGCGGGGAGCTGTTTTTT. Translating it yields CASSVAGGPGGELFF. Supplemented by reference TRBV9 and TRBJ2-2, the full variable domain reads DSGVTQTPKHLITATGQRVTLRCSPRSGDLSVYWYQQSLDQGLQFLIQYYNGEERAKGNILERFSAQQFPDLHSELNLSSLELGDSALYFCASSVAGGPGGELFFGEGSRLTVL.

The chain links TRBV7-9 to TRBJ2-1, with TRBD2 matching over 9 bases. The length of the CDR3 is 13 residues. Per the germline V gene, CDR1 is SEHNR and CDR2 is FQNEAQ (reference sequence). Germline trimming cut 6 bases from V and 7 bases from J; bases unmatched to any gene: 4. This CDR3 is CASRPGLANEQFF. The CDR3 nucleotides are TGTGCCAGCAGACCCGGACTAGCGAATGAGCAGTTCTTC. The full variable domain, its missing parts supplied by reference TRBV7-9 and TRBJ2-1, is DTGVSQNPRHKITKRGQNVTFRCDPISEHNRLYWYRQTLGQGPEFLTYFQNEAQLEKSRLLSDRFSAERPKGSFSTLEIQRTEQGDSAMYLCASRPGLANEQFFGPGTRLTVL.

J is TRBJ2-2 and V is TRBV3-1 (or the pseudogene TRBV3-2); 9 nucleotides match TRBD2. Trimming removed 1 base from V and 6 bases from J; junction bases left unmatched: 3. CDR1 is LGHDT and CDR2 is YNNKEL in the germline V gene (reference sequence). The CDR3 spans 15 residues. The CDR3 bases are TGTGCCAGCAGCCAAGGCGGGGGGGCCGCCGGGGAGCTGTTTTTT. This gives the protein CASSQGGGAAGELFF.

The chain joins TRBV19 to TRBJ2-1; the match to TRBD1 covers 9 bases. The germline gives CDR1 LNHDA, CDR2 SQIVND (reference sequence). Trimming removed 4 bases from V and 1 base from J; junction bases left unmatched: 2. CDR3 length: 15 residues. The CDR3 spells CASSRGQGSYNEQFF. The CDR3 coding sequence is TGTGCCAGTAGTAGAGGACAGGGGTCCTACAATGAGCAGTTCTTC. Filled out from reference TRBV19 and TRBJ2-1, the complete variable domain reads DGGITQSPKYLFRKEGQNVTLSCEQNLNHDAMYWYRQDPGQGLRLIYYSQIVNDFQKGDIAEGYSVSREKKESFPLTVTSAQKNPTAFYLCASSRGQGSYNEQFFGPGTRLTVL.

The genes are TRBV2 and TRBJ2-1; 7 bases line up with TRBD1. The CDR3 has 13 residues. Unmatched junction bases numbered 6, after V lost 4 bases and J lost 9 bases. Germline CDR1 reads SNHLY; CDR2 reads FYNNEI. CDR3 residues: CASSGRTGLEQFF. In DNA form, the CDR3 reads TGTGCCAGCAGTGGCCGGACAGGCCTTGAGCAGTTCTTC.

Written as DNA, the CDR3 is TGTGCCATCAGTGAGTCCGGGACAGGGGGACAAGAGACCCAGTACTTC. Translation: CAISESGTGGQETQYF. The chain combines TRBV10-3 with TRBJ2-5; 11 bases match TRBD1. Losses at the gene ends were 0 bases for V and 2 bases for J; bases not matched to a gene: 2. This CDR3 is built from 16 residues. Germline CDR1 and CDR2: ENHRY and SYGVKD.

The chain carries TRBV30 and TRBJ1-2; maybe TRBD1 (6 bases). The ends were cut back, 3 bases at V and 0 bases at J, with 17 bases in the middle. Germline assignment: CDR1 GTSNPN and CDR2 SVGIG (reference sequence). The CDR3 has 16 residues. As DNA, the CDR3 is TGTGCCTGGAGACCTATAGACAGGCCGCCTAACTATGGCTACACCTTC. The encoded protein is CAWRPIDRPPNYGYTF.

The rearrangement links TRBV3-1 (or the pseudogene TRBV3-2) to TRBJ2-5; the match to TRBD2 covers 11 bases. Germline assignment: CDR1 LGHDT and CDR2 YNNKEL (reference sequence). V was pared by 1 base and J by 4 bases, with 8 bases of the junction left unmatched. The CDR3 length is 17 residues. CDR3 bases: TGTGCCAGCAGCCAAGTGTTAGCGGGGGGGGAAGGAGAGACCCAGTACTTC. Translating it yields CASSQVLAGGEGETQYF.

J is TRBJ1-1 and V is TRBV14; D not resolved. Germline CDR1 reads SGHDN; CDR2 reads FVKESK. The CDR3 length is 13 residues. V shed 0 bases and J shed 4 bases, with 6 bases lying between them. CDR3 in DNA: TGTGCCAGCAGCCAAGAGTTGGCCACTGAAGCTTTCTTT. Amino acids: CASSQELATEAFF.

CDR3 sequence reads: CASSWLGRSYGYTF. In DNA form, the CDR3 reads TGTGCCAGCAGTTGGCTGGGGCGCAGCTATGGCTACACCTTC. This chain links TRBV28 with TRBJ1-2; D might be TRBD1 (5 bases). Germline-derived CDR1 and CDR2 are MDHEN and SYDVKM. The V and J ends lost 4 bases and 4 bases respectively, with 13 bases between them. CDR3 length: 14 residues.

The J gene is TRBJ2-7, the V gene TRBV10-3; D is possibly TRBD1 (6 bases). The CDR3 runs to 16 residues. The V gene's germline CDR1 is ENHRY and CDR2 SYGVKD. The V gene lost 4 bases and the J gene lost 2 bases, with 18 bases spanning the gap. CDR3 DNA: TGTGCCATCAGTGCGGCTAGTACAGGGCCCCCCTACGAGCAGTACGTC. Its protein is CAISAASTGPPYEQYV.

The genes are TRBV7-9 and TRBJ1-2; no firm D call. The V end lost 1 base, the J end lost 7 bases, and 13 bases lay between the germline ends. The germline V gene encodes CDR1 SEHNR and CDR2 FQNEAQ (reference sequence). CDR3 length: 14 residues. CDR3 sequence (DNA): TGTGCCAGCAGCTTAGTTATGCCAGAGGGTGGCTACACCTTC. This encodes CASSLVMPEGGYTF. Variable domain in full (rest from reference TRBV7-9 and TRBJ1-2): DTGVSQNPRHKITKRGQNVTFRCDPISEHNRLYWYRQTLGQGPEFLTYFQNEAQLEKSRLLSDRFSAERPKGSFSTLEIQRTEQGDSAMYLCASSLVMPEGGYTFGSGTRLTVV.

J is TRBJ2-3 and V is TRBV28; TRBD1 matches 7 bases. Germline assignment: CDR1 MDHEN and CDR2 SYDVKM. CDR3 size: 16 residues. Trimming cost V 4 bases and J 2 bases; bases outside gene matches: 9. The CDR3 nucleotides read TGTGCCAGCAGTTCGGGACAGACGCCTTTCACAGATACGCAGTATTTT. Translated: CASSSGQTPFTDTQYF.

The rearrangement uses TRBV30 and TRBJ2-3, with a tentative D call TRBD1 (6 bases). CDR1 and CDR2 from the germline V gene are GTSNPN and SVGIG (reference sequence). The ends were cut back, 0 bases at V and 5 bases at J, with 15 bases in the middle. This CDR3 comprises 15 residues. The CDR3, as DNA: TGTGCCTGGAGTGTAGTTGGCAGGGGTGTAGATACGCAGTATTTT. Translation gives CAWSVVGRGVDTQYF.

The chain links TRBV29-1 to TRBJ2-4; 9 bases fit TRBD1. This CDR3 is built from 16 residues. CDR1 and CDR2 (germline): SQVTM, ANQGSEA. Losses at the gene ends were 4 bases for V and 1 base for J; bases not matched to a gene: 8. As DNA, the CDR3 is TGCAGCGTTGGGGACAGGGTGGGGCTGGCCAAAAACATTCAGTACTTC. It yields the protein CSVGDRVGLAKNIQYF.

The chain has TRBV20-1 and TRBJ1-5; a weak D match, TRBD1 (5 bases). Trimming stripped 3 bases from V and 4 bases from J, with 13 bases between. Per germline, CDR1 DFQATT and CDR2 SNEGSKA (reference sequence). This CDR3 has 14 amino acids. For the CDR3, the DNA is TGCAGTGCTAGTACGGGGACTGGGAATCAGCCCCAGCATTTT. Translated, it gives CSASTGTGNQPQHF.

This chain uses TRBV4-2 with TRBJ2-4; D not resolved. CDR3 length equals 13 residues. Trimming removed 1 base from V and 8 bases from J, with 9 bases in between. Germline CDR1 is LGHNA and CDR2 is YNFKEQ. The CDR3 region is CASSQVLGDIQYF. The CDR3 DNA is TGTGCCAGCAGCCAAGTCCTAGGTGACATTCAGTACTTC.

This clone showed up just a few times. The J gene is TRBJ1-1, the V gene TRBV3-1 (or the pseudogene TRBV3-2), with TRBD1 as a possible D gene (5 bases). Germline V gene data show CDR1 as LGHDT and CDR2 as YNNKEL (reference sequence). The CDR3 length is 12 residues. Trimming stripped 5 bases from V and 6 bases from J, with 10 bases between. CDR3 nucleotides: TGTGCCAGCAGCACTACAGGATCTGAAGCTTTCTTT. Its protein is CASSTTGSEAFF.

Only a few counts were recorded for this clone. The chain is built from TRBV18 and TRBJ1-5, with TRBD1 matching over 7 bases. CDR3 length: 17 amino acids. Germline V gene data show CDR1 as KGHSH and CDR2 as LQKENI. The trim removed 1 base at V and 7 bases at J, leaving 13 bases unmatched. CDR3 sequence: CASSPLPTGASGQPQHF. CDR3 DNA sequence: TGTGCCAGCTCACCACTACCCACAGGGGCCTCGGGGCAGCCCCAGCATTTT.